This T cell receptor (beta chain) derives from a study of T-cell memory formation after mild COVID-19. As for the study in general: TCR clustering was largely donor specific. Study results and limitations: Later expanders leaned CD4+, whereas day 15 to 85 contracting clones were balanced CD4/CD8.

The CDR3 runs to 15 residues. J lost 3 bases, V lost 3 bases, and 7 bases had no gene match. The germline CDR1 and CDR2 sequences are SGHRS and YFSETQ. 5'RACE with constant-segment primers yielded barcoded, UMI-tagged TCR alpha and TCR beta cDNA libraries. TCRdb reprocessed the 5' RACE reads via MiXCR and lists one record per CDR3 protein. The sample shows over 11,000 distinct CDR3 sequences, approximately 19% of them seen only once. As regards this clonotype: Its antigen is not identified.

The sequence was collected from an adult woman who had mild COVID-19 (a few samples of this study predate the infection). Cell type and time point are not known. The chain employs TRBV5-1 and TRBJ2-5, with 8 bases that match TRBD2. Source material: PBMCs or a T cell subset sorted from them (not recorded which). Here the CDR3 DNA reads TGCGCCAGCAGCTACGGTCCGACTAGCGAAGAGACCCAGTACTTC. It encodes CASSYGPTSEETQYF.